This record concerns one T cell receptor (beta chain) sequence. This clone was seen just once. Its antigen target is currently unknown. The record has no base qualities; no much larger clone is one base away. Using the deep immunoSEQ assay, multiplex PCR amplified TCR CDR3 regions from genomic DNA. Genomic DNA extracted from each cell subset was distributed evenly over all wells of several immunoSEQ 96-well plates, and each plate served as one replicate. For sorted subsets, around 200 ng genomic DNA, equal to 30,000 to 35,000 T cell genomes, was loaded into each replicate PCR. Purified libraries were measured with a Qubit 3.0 fluorometer, size-checked on a Bioanalyzer 2100, and measured again with the KAPA Library Quantification kit. Every immunoSEQ 96-well plate was sequenced on a separate single-read 150-cycle Illumina NextSeq 550 flow cell. The study's processing was this. Because the immunoSEQ output held only junctional sequences and lacked quality scores, the filtering could not match the filtering applied to full-length reads. To assign V/J genes and CDR3, sequences were annotated against IMGT germline references using PyIR, a Python wrapper for IgBLAST v1.9. Any read was removed if the V/J assignment was weak (E-value above 1e-6), the CDR3 was missing, or the read contained stop codons, out-of-frame junctions, or ambiguous translated residues. A V3J clonotype was defined by an identical inferred V gene, J gene, and CDR3 amino acid sequence. The percentage overlap between two repertoires was calculated by dividing the number of shared unique clonotypes by the size of the smaller repertoire. Three approaches were used to assess repertoire richness: RTK rarefaction, the Chao1 estimator, and Recon v2.1 estimates of unobserved clonotypes. For all TCRbeta clonotypes obtained by the gDNA method from a few donors, generation probabilities were computed with OLGA. This immuneACCESS table, as held by TCRdb, lists in-frame sequences with V and J called but not all clones. Of the missing ones, under half trace to an unresolved V gene in checked studies; the others have no known cause. The V and J calls and clone size come from that table; D and trimming were worked out from the DNA. Present in this sample are hundreds of thousands of clones, roughly 73% of which were seen just once. The top ten clones comprise around 1.8% of the sample.

The data originate from a study of shared clonotypes between healthy human individuals (dated by TCRdb to about 2020). About the study as a whole: A few men and a couple of women, aged 18 to 49 years, made up the cohort. For each donor, three plates each were used for CD4 naive and CD4 memory, two plates were used for CD8 naive, and one plate was used for CD8 memory. To estimate repertoire size and how much clonotype sharing occurs between individuals, the study deeply sequenced the blood TCR repertoires of about five healthy adults. Libraries were prepared and TCR repertoires were sequenced by different laboratories using diverse techniques, in order to increase sequencing depth and limit assay-specific biases. Per donor, leukapheresis produced somewhere between about 0.94 and 9.5 billion PBMCs. The paper's findings and limits, for the study overall: Naive subsets generally had larger estimated clonotype richness than memory subsets. Pairwise subsampling indicated that sequencing depth was expected to affect the degree of clonotype sharing among donors. Higher generation probabilities were observed for clonotypes shared by all four sorted-subset donors than for non-shared clonotypes. Even with the large sequencing depth, rarefaction of the sorted-subset datasets indicated that sequencing was incomplete. Sharing across a few donors was observed for around 5% of naive CD4, under 4% of naive CD8, over 2% of memory CD4, and roughly 0.4% of memory CD8 clonotypes. Sampling was restricted to blood, and TCR repertoires in tissue are likely to differ from TCR repertoires in blood. Because the study included only a small number of donors, the genetic and exposure-history diversity represented was limited.

CDR1 and CDR2 (SGHRS, YFSETQ) derive from the germline V gene. At the junction V is shortened by 4 bases and J by 6 bases, with 11 bases in between. The CDR3 goes from the cysteine to the phenylalanine over 12 residues. The kept DNA is CDR3 alone, 36 bases in frame from the first base. The donors were healthy, HIV-negative adults with no recently reported acute infections or vaccinations. All donors were Caucasian adults living in Nashville, Tennessee, USA. CD4+ T cells were enriched by magnetic negative selection, after which naive cells were positively selected on CD45RA and the negative fraction was taken as the memory subset. After blood collection by leukapheresis, PBMCs were isolated using Ficoll-Histopaque density gradient centrifugation and then cryopreserved in the vapor phase of liquid nitrogen. Purity and quantity of every magnetically sorted T cell population were checked by analytical flow cytometry. Each sorted fraction had its genomic DNA isolated and then quantified by UV absorbance on a Nanodrop 2000c.

The TCR sequence derives from a woman in her 30s in good health. In this chain, TRBV5-1 is recombined with TRBJ2-7; there is no confident call for the D gene. The sequencing sample was made of memory CD4+ T cells sorted from blood. The meaning of the sample's cell subset or site label: CD45RA-negative fraction. The sequenced DNA is TGCGCCAGCAGCCCCTCCTTCGCCGAGCAGTACTTC. Its amino acids are CASSPSFAEQYF. Here the CDR3 is joined to the reference TRBV5-1 and TRBJ2-7 genes, and the full variable domain is: KAGVTQTPRYLIKTRGQQVTLSCSPISGHRSVSWYQQTPGQGLQFLFEYFSETQRNKGNFPGRFSGRQFSNSRSEMNVSTLELGDSALYLCASSPSFAEQYFGPGTRLTVT.